A single sample gave rise to the 5 T cell receptor beta chains below, sequenced in a study of human T cells and chemical hapten exposure. Time point indicated: patch test 1, 2 weeks after DPC sensitization. Sample treatment: therapeutic diphenylcyclopropenone sensitization with weekly scalp DPC. From the RACE reads, TCRdb called clonotypes with MiXCR, one entry per CDR3 protein. The sample yields about 380,000 distinct CDR3 sequences, nearly 5% seen once. The sequencing used whole blood, collected in connection with sensitization to the hapten diphenylcyclopropenone (DPC). These TCRs come from a woman aged 45-65 years with alopecia areata. Some clones in this sample may be carry-over from other donors' samples.

This chain links TRBV20-1 with TRBJ1-1; D is uncertain. This CDR3 spans 15 amino acids. V lost 0 bases, J lost 2 bases, and 13 bases lay in between. Germline V gene data show CDR1 as DFQATT and CDR2 as SNEGSKA (reference sequence). CDR3 sequence: CSARDRQGYNTEAFF. The CDR3 DNA reads TGCAGTGCTAGAGATCGACAAGGGTATAACACTGAAGCTTTCTTT.

This clonotype has ten or more counts. The V gene is TRBV3-1, the J gene TRBJ1-1, with TRBD1 as a possible D gene (5 bases). The ends were cut back, 4 bases at V and 5 bases at J, with 14 bases in the middle. Looked up from germline, CDR1 is LGHDT and CDR2 is YNNKEL (reference sequence). The CDR3 is 14 residues long. CDR3 in DNA: TGTGCCAGCAGCCTCACGACGGGACGGACTGAAGCTTTCTTT. Protein sequence: CASSLTTGRTEAFF.

In its sample, this clonotype was seen many times. The rearrangement joins TRBV7-2 to TRBJ2-3; D is perhaps TRBD2 (6 bases). The CDR3 totals 15 residues. Germline CDR1 and CDR2: SGHTA and FQGNSA. V was trimmed by 1 base and J by 2 bases, leaving 10 bases between them. In nucleotides, the CDR3 is TGTGCCAGCAGCTTAGACCGGGGGACCACAGATACGCAGTATTTT. Its protein product is CASSLDRGTTDTQYF.

With regard to this clonotype: It may be a read error: a sequence one base away is much more abundant. This rearrangement joins TRBV20-1 to TRBJ2-7; 7 nucleotides line up with TRBD2. Germline CDR1 is DFQATT and CDR2 is SNEGSKA (reference sequence). The CDR3 is 15 amino acids. V gave up 3 bases and J gave up 7 bases; unmatched junction bases: 15. The CDR3, as DNA: TGCAGTGCTAGTGTAATGATCGAGAGGGAGGGAGAGCAGTACTTC. This codes for CSASVMIEREGEQYF.

At least ten counts were recorded for this clonotype. The chain is built from TRBV12-5 and TRBJ2-1, with D tentatively TRBD2 (6 bases). This CDR3 has 14 amino acids. Germline loops: CDR1 LGHNT, CDR2 FRNRAP. V shed 5 bases and J shed 7 bases, with 15 bases lying between them. The CDR3 nucleotides read TGTGCTAGTGGTCCGGGACTGGGAACAAATGAGCAGTTCTTC. Its translation: CASGPGLGTNEQFF.